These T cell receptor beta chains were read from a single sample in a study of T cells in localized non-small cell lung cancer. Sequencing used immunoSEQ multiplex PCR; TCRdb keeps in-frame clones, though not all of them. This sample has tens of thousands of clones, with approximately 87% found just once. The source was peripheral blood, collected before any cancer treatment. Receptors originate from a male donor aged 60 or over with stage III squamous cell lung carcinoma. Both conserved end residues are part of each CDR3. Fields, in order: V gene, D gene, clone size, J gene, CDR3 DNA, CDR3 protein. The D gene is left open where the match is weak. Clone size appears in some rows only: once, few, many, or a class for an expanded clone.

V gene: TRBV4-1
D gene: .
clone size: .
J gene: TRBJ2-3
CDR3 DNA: TGCGCCAGCAGCCAAGGGAACCTGGGTTCGGGGGCAGATACGCAGTATTTT
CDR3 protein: CASSQGNLGSGADTQYF

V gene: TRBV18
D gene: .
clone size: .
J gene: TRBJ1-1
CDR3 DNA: TGTGCCAGCTCACCAACGGCCGGAGAAACTGAAGCTTTCTTT
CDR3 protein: CASSPTAGETEAFF

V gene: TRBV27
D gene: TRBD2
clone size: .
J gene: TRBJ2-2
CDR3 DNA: TGTGCCAGCAATTTCCTAGCGGGGGTAACCACCGGGGAGCTGTTTTTT
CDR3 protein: CASNFLAGVTTGELFF

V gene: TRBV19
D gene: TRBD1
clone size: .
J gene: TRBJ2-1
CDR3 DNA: TGTGCCAGTATGGGGTCGAAGACAGGGGGTCAGGAGCAGTTCTTC
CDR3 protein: CASMGSKTGGQEQFF

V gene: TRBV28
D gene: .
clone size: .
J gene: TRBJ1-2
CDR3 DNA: TGTGCCAGCAGGCCGGCCCCGGAAGCGAACTATGGCTACACCTTC
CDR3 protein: CASRPAPEANYGYTF

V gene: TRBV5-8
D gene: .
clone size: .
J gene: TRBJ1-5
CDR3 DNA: TGTGCCAGCAGCTTACTGCATAGCAATCAGCCCCAGCATTTT
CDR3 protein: CASSLLHSNQPQHF

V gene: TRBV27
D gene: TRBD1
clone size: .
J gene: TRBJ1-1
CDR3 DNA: TGTGCCAGCAGTTTTACCGGGACAGGGATCAAGACTGAAGCTTTCTTT
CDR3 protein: CASSFTGTGIKTEAFF

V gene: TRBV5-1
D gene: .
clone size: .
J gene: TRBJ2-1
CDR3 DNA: TGCGCCAGCAGCTTGTTTGGGGGGGCTGGTGAGCAGTTCTTC
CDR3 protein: CASSLFGGAGEQFF

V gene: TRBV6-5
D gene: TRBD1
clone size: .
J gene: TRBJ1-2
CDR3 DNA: TGTGCCAGCAGTTCTTACAGGGGGCTGAATGGCTACACCTTC
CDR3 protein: CASSSYRGLNGYTF

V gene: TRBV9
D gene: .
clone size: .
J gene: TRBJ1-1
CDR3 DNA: TGTGCCAGCAGCGTAGCCCCTTCAGGGACTGAAGCTTTCTTT
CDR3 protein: CASSVAPSGTEAFF

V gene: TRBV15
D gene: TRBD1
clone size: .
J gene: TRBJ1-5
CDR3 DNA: TGTGCCACCAGCAGAGGGACAGGGTGGGACAATCAGCCCCAGCATTTT
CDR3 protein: CATSRGTGWDNQPQHF

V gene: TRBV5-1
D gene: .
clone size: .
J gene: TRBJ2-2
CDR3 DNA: TGCGCCAGCAGCTTAGGGTTCGGAGGCTCGAACACCGGGGAGCTGTTTTTT
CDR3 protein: CASSLGFGGSNTGELFF

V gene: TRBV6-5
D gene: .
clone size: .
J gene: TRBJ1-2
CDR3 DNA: TGTGCCAGCAGGGACAGCAACTATGGCTACACCTTC
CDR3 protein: CASRDSNYGYTF

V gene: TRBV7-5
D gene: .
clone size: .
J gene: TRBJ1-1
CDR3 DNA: TGTGCCAGAAGCTTTCCCTTAGGCGATGAAGCTTTCTTT
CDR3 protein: CARSFPLGDEAFF

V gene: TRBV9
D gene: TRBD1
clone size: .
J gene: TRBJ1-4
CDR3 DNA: TGTGCCAGCAGCCCCCCTGGGACAGGTAGCGAAAAACTGTTTTTT
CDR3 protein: CASSPPGTGSEKLFF

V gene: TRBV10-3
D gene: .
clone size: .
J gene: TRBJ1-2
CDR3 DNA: TGTGCCATCAGTGAAGGACAGCCCTATGGCTACACCTTC
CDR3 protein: CAISEGQPYGYTF

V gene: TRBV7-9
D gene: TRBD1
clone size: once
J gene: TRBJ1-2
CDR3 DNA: TGTGCCAGCAGCTTCAAAGGGGACAGTAAAACATTTAACTATGGCTACACCTTC
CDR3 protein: CASSFKGDSKTFNYGYTF

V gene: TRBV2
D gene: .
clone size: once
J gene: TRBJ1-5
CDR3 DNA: TGTGCCAGCAGTGAATTAATGGCAGATCAGCCCCAGCATTTT
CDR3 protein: CASSELMADQPQHF

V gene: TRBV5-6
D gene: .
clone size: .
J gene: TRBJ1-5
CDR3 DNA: TGTGCCAGCAGCACGGGACCGAGATACAATCAGCCCCAGCATTTT
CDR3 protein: CASSTGPRYNQPQHF

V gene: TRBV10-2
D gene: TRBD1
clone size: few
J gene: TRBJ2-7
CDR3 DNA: TGCGCCAGCAGCACTTTGGACAGGGGTGGTTACGAGCAGTACTTC
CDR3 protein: CASSTLDRGGYEQYF

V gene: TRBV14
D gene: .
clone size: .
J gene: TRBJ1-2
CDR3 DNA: TGTGCCAGCAGCACCAGGGGTACGGGCTACACCTTC
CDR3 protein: CASSTRGTGYTF

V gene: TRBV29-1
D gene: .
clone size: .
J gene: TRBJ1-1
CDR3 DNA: TGCTCAACCCTTCAGGGTTCTGAAGCTTTCTTT
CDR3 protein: CSTLQGSEAFF

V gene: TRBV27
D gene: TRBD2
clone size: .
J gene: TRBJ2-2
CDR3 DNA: TGTGCCAGCAGTAGCTGGACTAGTAACACCGGGGAGCTGTTTTTT
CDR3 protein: CASSSWTSNTGELFF

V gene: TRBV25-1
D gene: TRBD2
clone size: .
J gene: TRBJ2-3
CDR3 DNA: TGTGCCAGCAGTGAAAGGGGCGGGGGGCCGACAGATACGCAGTATTTT
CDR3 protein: CASSERGGGPTDTQYF

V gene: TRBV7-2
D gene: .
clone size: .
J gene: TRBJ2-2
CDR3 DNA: TGTGCCAGCAGCTTACCAGGTCGTCCCGGGGAGCTGTTTTTT
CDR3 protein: CASSLPGRPGELFF

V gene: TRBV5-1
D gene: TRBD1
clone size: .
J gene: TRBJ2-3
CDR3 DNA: TGCGCCAGCAGCCCAGGACAGGGGTTCTCTGTAGATACGCAGTATTTT
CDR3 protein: CASSPGQGFSVDTQYF

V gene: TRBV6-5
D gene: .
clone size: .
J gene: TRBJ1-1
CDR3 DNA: TGTGCCAGCAGTTACGTGGCAGGGTTTACTGAAGCTTTCTTT
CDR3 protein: CASSYVAGFTEAFF

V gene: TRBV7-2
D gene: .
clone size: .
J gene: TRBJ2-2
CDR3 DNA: TGTGCCAGCAGCCCCCCGGGACCGGCCACCGGGGAGCTGTTTTTT
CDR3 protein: CASSPPGPATGELFF

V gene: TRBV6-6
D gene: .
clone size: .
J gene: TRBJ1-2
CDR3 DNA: TGTGCCAGCAGTTACTTCCTACAGGATGGCTACACCTTC
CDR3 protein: CASSYFLQDGYTF

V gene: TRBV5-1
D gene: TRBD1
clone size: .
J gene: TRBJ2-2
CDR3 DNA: TGCGCCAGCAGCTCCGGACAGGGGGAAAGTGGCGGGGAGCTGTTTTTT
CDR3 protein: CASSSGQGESGGELFF

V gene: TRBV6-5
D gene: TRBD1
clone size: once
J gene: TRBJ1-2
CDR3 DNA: TGTGCCAGCAGTTTTTCAGGGGGGTACTATGGCTACACCTTC
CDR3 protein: CASSFSGGYYGYTF

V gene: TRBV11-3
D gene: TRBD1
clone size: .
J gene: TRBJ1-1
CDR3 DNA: TGTGCCAGCAGCCCCCGGGACAGGGGACAGAACACTGAAGCTTTCTTT
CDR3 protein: CASSPRDRGQNTEAFF

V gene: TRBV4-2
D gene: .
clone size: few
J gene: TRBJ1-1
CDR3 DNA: TGTGCCAGCAGCCAAGAACCAGGAATGAACACTGAAGCTTTCTTT
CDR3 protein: CASSQEPGMNTEAFF

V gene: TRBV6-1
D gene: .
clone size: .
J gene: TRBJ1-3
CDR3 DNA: TGTGCCAGCCGTGACAGCGTTGCCTCTGGAAACACCATATATTTT
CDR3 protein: CASRDSVASGNTIYF

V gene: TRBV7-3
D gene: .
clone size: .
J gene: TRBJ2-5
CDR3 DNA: TGTGCCAGCAGCCCCCTCCCCAGCGTGGGGGAGACCCAGTACTTC
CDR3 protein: CASSPLPSVGETQYF

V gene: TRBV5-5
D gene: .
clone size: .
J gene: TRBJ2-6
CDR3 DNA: TGTGCCAGCAGCTTGGTTGGTGGCTCTGGGGCCAACGTCCTGACTTTC
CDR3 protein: CASSLVGGSGANVLTF

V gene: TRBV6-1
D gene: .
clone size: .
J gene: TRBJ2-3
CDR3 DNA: TGTGCCACCAGAGCGTTAGGGGCAGATACGCAGTATTTT
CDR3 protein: CATRALGADTQYF

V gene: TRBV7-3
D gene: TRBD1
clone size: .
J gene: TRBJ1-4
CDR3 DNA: TGTGCCAGCAGCTTAACAGGACAGGGGGCGCCTAATGAAAAACTGTTTTTT
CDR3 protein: CASSLTGQGAPNEKLFF

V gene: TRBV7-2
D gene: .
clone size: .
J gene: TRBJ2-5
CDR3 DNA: TGTGCCAGCAGCTTATCTATGACTCAAGAGACCCAGTACTTC
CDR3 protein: CASSLSMTQETQYF

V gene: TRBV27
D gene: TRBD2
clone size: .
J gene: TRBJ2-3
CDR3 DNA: TGTGCCAGCAGTTCCTCCCCCGGGGGGAGCACAGATACGCAGTATTTT
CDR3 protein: CASSSSPGGSTDTQYF

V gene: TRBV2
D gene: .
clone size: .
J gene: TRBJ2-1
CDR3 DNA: TGTGCCAGCAAGGCCGAATTACTGAACAATGAGCAGTTCTTC
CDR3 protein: CASKAELLNNEQFF

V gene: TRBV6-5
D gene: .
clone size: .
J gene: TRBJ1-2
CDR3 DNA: TGTGCCAGCAGTTACGACGCCCTGGAGGGCTACACCTTC
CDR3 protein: CASSYDALEGYTF

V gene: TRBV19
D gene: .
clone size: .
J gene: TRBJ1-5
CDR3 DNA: TGTGCCAGTACGGGCGTCAGCAATCAGCCCCAGCATTTT
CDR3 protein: CASTGVSNQPQHF

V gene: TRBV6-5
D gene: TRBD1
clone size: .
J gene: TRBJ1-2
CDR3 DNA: TGTGCCAGCAGCCATACCCCCGGACAGGGGGCTGGCTACACCTTC
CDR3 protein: CASSHTPGQGAGYTF

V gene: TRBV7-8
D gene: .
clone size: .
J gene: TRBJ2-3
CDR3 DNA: TGTGCCAGCAGCGCCCTCACAGATACGCAGTATTTT
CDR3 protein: CASSALTDTQYF

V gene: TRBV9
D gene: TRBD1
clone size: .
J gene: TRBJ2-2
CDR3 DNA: TGTGCCAGCTCAAGGAGGACAGGGAACACCGGGGAGCTGTTTTTT
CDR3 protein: CASSRRTGNTGELFF

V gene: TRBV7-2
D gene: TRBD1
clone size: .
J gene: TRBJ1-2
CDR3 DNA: TGTGCCAGCAGCTACCAAGTCCCGGGACAGGGTTCGCGGGACTATGGCTACACCTTC
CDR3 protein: CASSYQVPGQGSRDYGYTF

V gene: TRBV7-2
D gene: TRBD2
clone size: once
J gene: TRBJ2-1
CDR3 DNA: TGTGCCAGCAGCCCGCCTAGCGGGGGGGTCTACAATGAGCAGTTCTTC
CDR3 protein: CASSPPSGGVYNEQFF

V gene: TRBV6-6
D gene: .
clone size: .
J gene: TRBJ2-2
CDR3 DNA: TGTGCCAGCCTCAGGGCCACGAACACCGGGGAGCTGTTTTTT
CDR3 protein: CASLRATNTGELFF

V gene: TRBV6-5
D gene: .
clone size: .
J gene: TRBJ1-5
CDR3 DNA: TGTGCCAGCATCAAGGAGGTGCATCAGCCCCAGCATTTT
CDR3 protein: CASIKEVHQPQHF

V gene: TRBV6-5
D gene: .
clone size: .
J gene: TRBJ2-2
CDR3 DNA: TGTGCCAGCAGTTACGCCCACATTTACACCGGGGAGCTGTTTTTT
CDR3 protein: CASSYAHIYTGELFF

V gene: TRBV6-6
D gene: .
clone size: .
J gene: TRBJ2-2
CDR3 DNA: TGTGCCAGCAGTCCTCCTTGGCCCCGGACCGGGGAGCTGTTTTTT
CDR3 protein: CASSPPWPRTGELFF

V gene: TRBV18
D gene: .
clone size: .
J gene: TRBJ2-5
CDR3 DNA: TGTGCCAGCTCACCACGGGGTCCAGGCCAGGGGGAGACCCAGTACTTC
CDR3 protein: CASSPRGPGQGETQYF

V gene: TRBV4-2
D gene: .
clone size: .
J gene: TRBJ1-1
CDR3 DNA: TGTGCCAGCAGCTTAGTGTGGGGGGCGAACACTGAAGCTTTCTTT
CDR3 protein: CASSLVWGANTEAFF

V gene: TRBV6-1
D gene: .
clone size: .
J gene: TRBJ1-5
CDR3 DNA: TGTGCCAGCAGTGTCCATCGGGGACATGAACAGCCCCAGCATTTT
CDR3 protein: CASSVHRGHEQPQHF